This T cell receptor beta chain was obtained from a study of Ad26.COV2.S vaccination and SARS-CoV-2 variants. The treatment is: roughly 18 received Ad26.COV2.S at low or high dose, single or two shots; 5 received placebo; per-sample allocation not given. The samples date from day 63 after the first vaccine or placebo injection. Cohort 1b enrolled adults aged 18-55 years in Boston. As its vector, the vaccine had Ad26, which expressed Wuhan-strain SARS-CoV-2 spike. TCRdb keeps only in-frame clones here, not all; method: immunoSEQ multiplex PCR. The profile shows fewer than 500,000 clones, about 90% of them singletons. This TCR came from a person aged 18-60 years who received the Ad26.COV2.S COVID-19 vaccine or a placebo. The material was peripheral blood, obtained in a trial of Ad26.COV2.S vaccine versus placebo.

CDR3 protein: CASSLAGLVGLDEQFF. The DNA of the CDR3 is TGCGCCAGCAGCTTGGCGGGACTAGTGGGATTGGATGAGCAGTTCTTC. The chain combines TRBV5-1 with TRBJ2-1; TRBD2 matches at 8 bases. The CDR3 is 16 amino acids. Germline V CDR1 and CDR2: SGHRS, YFSETQ. J gave up 8 bases and V 0 bases, and 10 bases lay outside the gene matches.